Listed below are T cell receptor beta chains from one sample, sequenced in a study of T cell changes during pregnancy in multiple sclerosis. Some clones are missing from TCRdb's copy, which holds only in-frame ones; the method was immunoSEQ multiplex PCR. There are about 47,000 clones in the sample; just over 90% occur only once, and 1.5% to 2% lies in the top ten. Sequences were derived from peripheral blood, sampled in the second trimester of pregnancy. These receptors all come from a female donor with multiple sclerosis, enrolled in a pregnancy study. The CDR3 runs from the conserved cysteine through the conserved F or W. A D gene is named only where the DNA matches it firmly. Size values are once, few and many counts, or a class for expanded clones, and some rows have none.

clone_size j_call d_call v_call cdr3_nt cdr3_aa
. TRBJ1-3 . TRBV7-2 TGTGCCAGCAGCTTTCGAGGGTACTCTGGAAACACCATATATTTT CASSFRGYSGNTIYF
. TRBJ2-7 . TRBV27 TGTGCCAGCAGTTTTAGAAGCACCTACGAGCAGTACTTC CASSFRSTYEQYF
. TRBJ2-5 TRBD2 TRBV11-3 TGTGCCAGCAGCTCAAGCGGGAGTGCGTCAAAGACCCAGTACTTC CASSSSGSASKTQYF
. TRBJ2-1 TRBD1 TRBV5-1 TGCGCCAGCAGCCGAGGAATGACAGGGACGAGCTCCTACAATGAGCAGTTCTTC CASSRGMTGTSSYNEQFF
. TRBJ1-4 . TRBV9 TGTGCCAGCAGCGTAGGGACAGCAACTAATGAAAAACTGTTTTTT CASSVGTATNEKLFF
. TRBJ2-3 TRBD1 TRBV2 TGTGCCAGCAGCCCCAGGGGGCCCTACGGGACAGATACGCAGTATTTT CASSPRGPYGTDTQYF
. TRBJ2-6 TRBD2 TRBV18 TGTGCCAGCTCACCCGGACTAGCGGGAGGTCCTGGGGCCAACGTCCTGACTTTC CASSPGLAGGPGANVLTF
. TRBJ2-7 . TRBV7-6 TGTGCCAGCAGCTTAGCGGCGGGTTCCTACGAGCAGTACTTC CASSLAAGSYEQYF
. TRBJ2-1 . TRBV6-6 TGTGCCAGCAGCAACCTAGGTCCCACGAATGAGCAGTTCTTC CASSNLGPTNEQFF
. TRBJ2-7 . TRBV7-8 TGTGCCAGCAGCTCCCTTGGCTCTTCCTACGAGCAGTACTTC CASSSLGSSYEQYF
. TRBJ2-7 TRBD2 TRBV4-2 TGTGCCAGCAGCCAAGATATACCTAGCGGGAGCATTGTATATGAGCAGTACTTC CASSQDIPSGSIVYEQYF
. TRBJ2-1 TRBD2 TRBV6-6 TGTGCCAGCAGTTCGGGCGGGGGTTCCTACAATGAGCAGTTCTTC CASSSGGGSYNEQFF
. TRBJ2-3 TRBD2 TRBV4-2 TGTGCCAGCAGCCAAGAAAGCGGGACGGCAGATACGCAGTATTTT CASSQESGTADTQYF
. TRBJ1-6 . TRBV18 TGTGCCAGCTCACCGACGGGGGAAAGCTCCTATAATTCACCCCTCCACTTT CASSPTGESSYNSPLHF
. TRBJ1-1 TRBD1 TRBV19 TGTGCCAGTAATCGCCCGGGACAGGGCGACACTGAAGCTTTCTTT CASNRPGQGDTEAFF
. TRBJ2-3 TRBD2 TRBV7-3 TGTGCCAGCAGCTCCGGGACTAGTCTCACAGATACGCAGTATTTT CASSSGTSLTDTQYF
. TRBJ2-6 . TRBV10-3 TGTGCCATCGAGTCTGGGGCCAACGTCCTGACTTTC CAIESGANVLTF
. TRBJ2-4 . TRBV5-6 TGTGCCAGCAGCTCAGGGGTAACCAAAAACATTCAGTACTTC CASSSGVTKNIQYF
. TRBJ1-2 TRBD1 TRBV27 TGTGCCAGCAGTTTATCTTGGACAGGGGGCGGGGGCTACACCTTC CASSLSWTGGGGYTF
once TRBJ2-7 TRBD2 TRBV6-1 TGTGCCAGCAGTGACGGGACTAGCGGGAGGGCCCGGGTCTACGAGCAGTACTTC CASSDGTSGRARVYEQYF
. TRBJ2-1 TRBD2 TRBV6-5 TGTGCCAGCAGTTACCTTCTCGCGGGAGGATACAATGAGCAGTTCTTC CASSYLLAGGYNEQFF
. TRBJ2-1 . TRBV2 TGTGCCAGCATATCGCGCCAATTGTTAAATGAGCAGTTCTTC CASISRQLLNEQFF
. TRBJ2-5 . TRBV2 TGTGCCAGCAGTGAAGCAGGGCGAGGGGAGACCCAGTACTTC CASSEAGRGETQYF
. TRBJ2-1 TRBD2 TRBV28 TGTGCCAGCAGTTTATACCTGGGGGGGAGTGGGGTTTACAATGAGCAGTTCTTC CASSLYLGGSGVYNEQFF
. TRBJ2-2 TRBD1 TRBV7-2 TGTGCCAGCAGCTCCACAGGGGGCGCGGACACCGGGGAGCTGTTTTTT CASSSTGGADTGELFF
. TRBJ1-2 TRBD1 TRBV25-1 TGTGCCAGCAGTGAATGGACAGACAGGGTTTGGGGCTACACCTTC CASSEWTDRVWGYTF
once TRBJ2-1 . TRBV5-1 TGCGCCAGCAGCTTGGCCGGGAAAGTCAACGAGCAGTTCTTC CASSLAGKVNEQFF
. TRBJ2-4 . TRBV7-2 TGTGCCAGCAGCTTAGCACAGAATCTAGCCAAAAACATTCAGTACTTC CASSLAQNLAKNIQYF
. TRBJ1-2 . TRBV4-3 TGCGCCAGCAGCCAAGAGTGGTCGCGAGGCTACACCTTC CASSQEWSRGYTF
. TRBJ2-5 . TRBV5-4 TGTGCCAGCAGCTCAGTCCTAACTAGTGAGACCCAGTACTTC CASSSVLTSETQYF
. TRBJ2-7 . TRBV4-3 TGCGCCAGCAGCCAAGAGCGGGGCTACGAGCAGTACTTC CASSQERGYEQYF